The 30 T cell receptor beta chains given below trace back to one sample, sequenced in a study of immune heterogeneity within non-small cell lung tumors. A multiplex PCR containing 32 V primers and 13 J primers was used to amplify TCR beta CDR3. One entry per CDR3 protein results from TCRdb running MiXCR on the multiplex PCR reads. The sample lists roughly 3,200 distinct CDR3 sequences, 17% occurring once. Bulk tumor gDNA, roughly 600 ng per sample, served as the TCR template. Far-apart biopsies, several per primary tumor, were taken during surgery. Enrolled individuals presented with untreated, newly diagnosed non-small cell lung cancer and received curative surgery. The sequencing input was lung tumor tissue. These receptor sequences come from a man aged 50 to 60 with non-small cell lung cancer.

This chain links TRBV11-2 with TRBJ2-1; the D is unclear. This CDR3 spans 13 amino acids. The germline V and J ends were trimmed by 1 base and 7 bases, with 8 bases remaining between them. CDR1 is SGHAT, CDR2 FQNNGV, per germline. In DNA, the CDR3 is TGTGCCAGCAGCTTAGCTCGGAAGAATGAGCAGTTCTTC. Its protein product is CASSLARKNEQFF.

Only a few counts were recorded for this clonotype. The chain uses TRBV29-1 and TRBJ2-7; D is ambiguous. The V end was cut by 4 bases, the J end by 0 bases, with 10 bases between. The CDR3 extends over 13 amino acids. Germline loops: CDR1 SQVTM, CDR2 ANQGSEA. The DNA for the CDR3 is TGCAGCGTTGTGCGTGCTAGCTCCTACGAGCAGTACTTC. Encoded protein: CSVVRASSYEQYF.

This clonotype was observed a handful of times. This chain connects TRBV5-1 to TRBJ2-2; 11 nucleotides match TRBD2. Unmatched junction bases numbered 3, after V lost 4 bases and J lost 4 bases. Germline V CDR1 and CDR2: SGHRS, YFSETQ. The CDR3 spans 15 residues. Here the CDR3 reads CASSISGRGTGELFF. CDR3 nucleotide sequence: TGCGCCAGCAGCATTAGCGGGAGGGGCACCGGGGAGCTGTTTTTT.

In nucleotides, the CDR3 is TGTGCCAGCAGGGACAGATCAACTAATGAAAAACTGTTTTTT. Its translation is CASRDRSTNEKLFF. This rearrangement joins TRBV2 to TRBJ1-4, with D possibly matching TRBD1 (6 bases). Germline lookup yields CDR1 SNHLY and CDR2 FYNNEI. Trimming shortened V by 6 bases and J by 0 bases, and 8 bases separated the two germline ends. The CDR3 covers 14 residues.

About this clonotype itself: Since a much larger clone is just one base distant, this may be a read error. The rearrangement links TRBV20-1 to TRBJ1-1; 8 bases match TRBD1. Germline CDR1 and CDR2: DFQATT and SNEGSKA (reference sequence). There are 13 residues in the CDR3. This CDR3 reads CSAPGQGYTESFF. The CDR3 DNA reads as TGCAGTGCCCCCGGACAGGGTTACACTGAATCTTTCTTT.

This clonotype is medium-sized by share. Here the CDR3 reads CSESRDPGNEQFF. The CDR3 nucleotides are TGCAGCGAGAGCCGGGATCCTGGGAATGAGCAGTTCTTC. This chain joins TRBV29-1 and TRBJ2-1, with D perhaps TRBD2 (5 bases). V was clipped by 7 bases and J by 7 bases, with 17 bases between them. CDR1 is SQVTM, CDR2 ANQGSEA, per germline. The CDR3 totals 13 residues.

The V and J genes are TRBV6-1 and TRBJ2-1; 11 bases align to TRBD2. After removal of 5 bases from V and 0 bases from J, the junction contained 9 bases not matched to a gene. Germline CDR1 MNHNS, CDR2 SASEGT. The CDR3 is 18 amino acids. CDR3 DNA sequence: TGTGCCAGCAGTCCTAGCGGGAGGCCCACACACTCCTACAATGAGCAGTTCTTC. It codes for CASSPSGRPTHSYNEQFF.

This clonotype was seen a handful of times. A much larger clone lies a single base off, so this may be a read error. The chain carries TRBV6-1 and TRBJ1-2; D is ambiguous. Germline-derived CDR1 and CDR2 are MNHNS and SASEGT. CDR3 size: 12 residues. The CDR3 sequence: CAISPSNYGYTF. The DNA for the CDR3 is TGTGCCATCAGTCCGTCGAACTATGGCTACACCTTC.

This clonotype is medium-sized within its sample. This sequence joins TRBV7-9 and TRBJ1-2, with a possible D match to TRBD1 (5 bases). V gave up 4 bases and J gave up 0 bases, with 15 bases separating them. The CDR3 length is 16 residues. Looked up from germline, CDR1 is SEHNR and CDR2 is FQNEAQ (reference sequence). This chain's CDR3 is CASSYPTTVANYGYTF. The CDR3 DNA follows: TGTGCCAGCAGCTACCCGACGACAGTAGCTAACTATGGCTACACCTTC.

By share, this clonotype ranks as medium-sized (0.01 to 0.1%). The chain joins TRBV2 to TRBJ1-1; D remains ambiguous. This CDR3 is 12 amino acids long. V was clipped by 4 bases and J by 1 base, with 4 bases between them. Germline CDR1 and CDR2: SNHLY and FYNNEI. The CDR3 DNA reads TGTGCCAGCAGTGTGCGGAACACTGAAGCTTTCTTT. Its protein is CASSVRNTEAFF.

This clonotype is labeled medium-sized. The rearrangement joins TRBV5-6 to TRBJ1-1; D is unclear. This CDR3 contains 12 residues. Trimming pared 4 bases from V and 1 base from J, leaving 5 bases between. Germline CDR1 and CDR2: SGHDT and YYEEEE. CDR3 amino acids: CASSRGNTEAFF. The CDR3 region has the DNA TGTGCCAGCAGCCGTGGGAACACTGAAGCTTTCTTT.

This clonotype counts as medium-sized. V and J are TRBV20-1 and TRBJ2-7; possible D gene TRBD2, 7 bases. CDR1 and CDR2 (germline): DFQATT, SNEGSKA (reference sequence). The length of the CDR3 is 13 residues. V gave up 6 bases and J gave up 2 bases, with 14 bases separating them. The CDR3 nucleotides are TGCAGTGCCGATGGGGGGGCGACCTACGAGCAGTACTTC. Translating it yields CSADGGATYEQYF.

The chain uses TRBV24-1 and TRBJ2-2, with no clear D. CDR1 and CDR2 from the germline V gene are KGHDR and SFDVKD. The CDR3 runs 15 residues. The ends were cut back, 2 bases at V and 4 bases at J, with 10 bases in the middle. The CDR3 sequence: CATSDSPGPTGELFF. In DNA form, the CDR3 reads TGTGCCACCAGTGATTCTCCGGGCCCCACCGGGGAGCTGTTTTTT.

This clonotype was detected ten times or more. The CDR3 DNA reads as TGTGCCAGCAGCTCACTAGCGGGATTTGACGAGCAGTACTTC. It specifies CASSSLAGFDEQYF. This chain joins TRBV7-2 and TRBJ2-7; 10 nucleotides match TRBD2. CDR1 and CDR2 (germline): SGHTA, FQGNSA. The V and J ends lost 4 bases and 5 bases, in that order; junction bases with no gene match: 5. This CDR3 spans 14 amino acids.

This clonotype rates as medium-sized (0.01 to 0.1%). The chain carries TRBV28 and TRBJ2-6, with D tentatively TRBD1 or TRBD2 (5 bases each). The germline V gene encodes CDR1 MDHEN and CDR2 SYDVKM. This CDR3 is built from 20 residues. V was pared by 5 bases and J by 2 bases, with 25 bases between. The CDR3 protein is CASSLTRPGPWVAGANVLTF. CDR3 nucleotides: TGTGCCAGCAGTCTAACCCGCCCGGGACCCTGGGTGGCTGGGGCCAACGTCCTGACTTTC.

The gene calls are TRBV6-1 and TRBJ2-3; 11 bases are shared with TRBD1. The CDR3 runs 14 residues. The V and J ends lost 6 bases and 11 bases, in that order; junction bases with no gene match: 10. Per germline, CDR1 MNHNS and CDR2 SASEGT. Written as DNA, the CDR3 is TGTGCCAGCAGCCCCGGGACAGGGGGGCATATGCAGTATTTT. This translates into CASSPGTGGHMQYF.

The chain joins TRBV20-1 to TRBJ2-3; the D is unclear. V was cut by 0 bases and J by 0 bases, with 13 bases left in between. The V gene's germline CDR1 is DFQATT and CDR2 SNEGSKA (reference sequence). CDR3 size: 16 residues. CDR3 bases: TGCAGTGCTAGAGATCGTAAGGACGGGAGCACAGATACGCAGTATTTT. Translation gives CSARDRKDGSTDTQYF.

This clonotype is deemed medium-sized. The chain recombines TRBV6-1 with TRBJ2-7, with a tentative D call TRBD1 (5 bases). Germline-derived CDR1 and CDR2 are MNHNS and SASEGT. Between the trimmed V and J ends, which lost 5 bases and 2 bases, there was a span of 10 bases. The CDR3 runs to 13 residues. The DNA of the CDR3 is TGTGCCAGCAGTCGTGGCAGGGCCTACGAGCAGTACTTC. As protein: CASSRGRAYEQYF.

By share, this clonotype counts as medium-sized. The V call is TRBV20-1, the J call TRBJ2-3; 10 bases match TRBD2. V gave up 3 bases and J gave up 4 bases; unmatched junction bases: 4. CDR1 and CDR2 (germline): DFQATT, SNEGSKA (reference sequence). The CDR3 runs 14 residues. The CDR3 nucleotides read TGCAGTGCTAGCAGCGGGAGGGCCCCAGATACGCAGTATTTT. This encodes CSASSGRAPDTQYF.

This clonotype is medium-sized in the sample. This chain joins TRBV19 and TRBJ2-3, with D possibly TRBD2 on 5 matching bases. The germline gives CDR1 LNHDA, CDR2 SQIVND (reference sequence). The ends were cut back, 3 bases at V and 4 bases at J, with 11 bases in the middle. The CDR3 totals 14 residues. The CDR3 region has the DNA TGTGCCAGTAGTATGGGAGAGAGATCAGATACGCAGTATTTT. As protein: CASSMGERSDTQYF.

The J gene is TRBJ2-3, the V gene TRBV6-5; D call uncertain. The J call may not be correct, given that the DNA end is closer to TRBJ1-1. The CDR3 consists of 13 residues. Germline lookup yields CDR1 MNHEY and CDR2 SVGAGI. CDR3 sequence reads: CASSYAGVSLAFF. Written as DNA, the CDR3 is TGTGCCAGCAGTTACGCTGGGGTTTCGTTGGCTTTCTTT.

This clonotype showed up many times. The chain carries TRBV28 and TRBJ2-1; weak D call: TRBD2 (5 bases). The V and J ends lost 5 bases and 0 bases respectively, with 11 bases between them. CDR3 length: 15 residues. Germline CDR1 MDHEN, CDR2 SYDVKM. The CDR3, as DNA: TGTGCCAGCAGTGACTACCCCTTCTCCTACAATGAGCAGTTCTTC. Its protein product is CASSDYPFSYNEQFF.

This clonotype was picked up many times. The chain is built from TRBV20-1 and TRBJ2-1; 11 nucleotides line up with TRBD2. The CDR3 has 16 amino acids. Looked up from germline, CDR1 is DFQATT and CDR2 is SNEGSKA (reference sequence). V lost 0 bases and J lost 3; bases outside the gene matches: 4. The CDR3: CSARDLSGRVYNEQFF. CDR3 in DNA: TGCAGTGCTAGAGACCTTAGCGGGAGGGTCTACAATGAGCAGTTCTTC.

Concerning this clonotype: A much larger clone sits a single nucleotide away, making a read error possible. The chain has TRBV30 and TRBJ2-7; TRBD2 matches 9 bases. This CDR3 has 14 amino acids. After removal of 3 bases from V and 5 bases from J, the junction contained 8 bases not matched to a gene. Germline V gene sequence: CDR1 GTSNPN, CDR2 SVGIG (reference sequence). The CDR3 bases are TGTGCCTGGAGGAAGCGGGAGGCTTACCACGAGCAGTACTTC. Its translation is CAWRKREAYHEQYF.

This chain uses TRBV3-1 with TRBJ1-2; 8 bases are a match to TRBD1. CDR1 is LGHDT and CDR2 is YNNKEL in the germline V gene (reference sequence). This CDR3 has 11 residues. Unmatched junction bases numbered 0, after V lost 5 bases and J lost 7 bases. The CDR3 DNA follows: TGTGCCAGCAGCGACAGGGGTGGCTACACCTTC. It codes for CASSDRGGYTF. The whole variable domain, filled in from reference TRBV3-1 and TRBJ1-2, reads DTAVSQTPKYLVTQMGNDKSIKCEQNLGHDTMYWYKQDSKKFLKIMFSYNNKELIINETVPNRFSPKSPDKAHLNLHINSLELGDSAVYFCASSDRGGYTFGSGTRLTVV.

This clonotype was seen many times. The genes are TRBV6-2 or TRBV6-3 and TRBJ2-5; TRBD2 might be the D (6 bases). Germline CDR1 MNHEY, CDR2 SVGEGT. The CDR3 runs 14 residues. The V gene lost 6 bases and the J gene lost 2 bases, with 13 bases spanning the gap. The CDR3 sequence: CASSPLAVQETQYF. DNA of the CDR3: TGTGCCAGCAGCCCTTTAGCGGTGCAAGAGACCCAGTACTTC.

V gene TRBV5-6 combines with J gene TRBJ2-7, with D perhaps TRBD1 (6 bases). V lost 1 base and J 3 bases, leaving 14 bases between the germline ends. CDR1 is SGHDT and CDR2 is YYEEEE in the germline V gene. The CDR3 is 15 residues long. CDR3 protein: CASSLYRDRFYEQYF. CDR3 sequence (DNA): TGTGCCAGCAGCTTGTATCGTGACAGGTTCTACGAGCAGTACTTC.

This clonotype was seen at least ten times. The chain carries TRBV10-3 and TRBJ2-5; 9 nucleotides align to TRBD1. The ends lost 6 bases at V and 4 bases at J; junction bases unmatched: 3. This CDR3 is 13 amino acids long. The germline V gene has CDR1 ENHRY and CDR2 SYGVKD. The CDR3 region is CAISHRGRETQYF. The CDR3 DNA follows: TGTGCCATCAGCCACAGGGGGCGAGAGACCCAGTACTTC.

This clonotype was found many times. The CDR3 here is CSVGRPNTEAFF. In DNA form, the CDR3 reads TGCAGCGTCGGACGGCCGAACACTGAAGCTTTCTTT. The chain couples TRBV29-1 to TRBJ1-1, with D uncertain. V shed 6 bases and J shed 1 base, with 9 bases lying between them. The CDR3 totals 12 residues. CDR1 and CDR2 (germline): SQVTM, ANQGSEA.

This clonotype is labeled as medium-sized. The chain carries TRBV6-1 and TRBJ2-3; 7 bases match TRBD1. J lost 4 bases, V lost 5 bases, and 15 bases had no gene match. Germline-derived CDR1 and CDR2 are MNHNS and SASEGT. The CDR3 loop spans 17 amino acids. For the CDR3, the DNA is TGTGCCAGCAGTTATCAAGGGGGCCCGCATCAGGCAGATACGCAGTATTTT. The encoded protein is CASSYQGGPHQADTQYF.